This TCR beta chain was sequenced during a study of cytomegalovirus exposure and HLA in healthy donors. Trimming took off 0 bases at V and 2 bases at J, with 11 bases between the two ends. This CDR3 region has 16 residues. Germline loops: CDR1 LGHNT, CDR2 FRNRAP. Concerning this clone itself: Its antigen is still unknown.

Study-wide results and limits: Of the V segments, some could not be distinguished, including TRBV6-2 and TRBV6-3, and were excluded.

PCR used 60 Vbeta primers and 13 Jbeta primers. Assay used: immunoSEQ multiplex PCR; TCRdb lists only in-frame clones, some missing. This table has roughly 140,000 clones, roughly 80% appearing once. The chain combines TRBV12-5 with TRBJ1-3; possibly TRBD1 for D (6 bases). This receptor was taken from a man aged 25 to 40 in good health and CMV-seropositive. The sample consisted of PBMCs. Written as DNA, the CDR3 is TGTGCTAGTGGTTTGGTCCGGGGGGGCGCTGGAAACACCATATATTTT. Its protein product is CASGLVRGGAGNTIYF.